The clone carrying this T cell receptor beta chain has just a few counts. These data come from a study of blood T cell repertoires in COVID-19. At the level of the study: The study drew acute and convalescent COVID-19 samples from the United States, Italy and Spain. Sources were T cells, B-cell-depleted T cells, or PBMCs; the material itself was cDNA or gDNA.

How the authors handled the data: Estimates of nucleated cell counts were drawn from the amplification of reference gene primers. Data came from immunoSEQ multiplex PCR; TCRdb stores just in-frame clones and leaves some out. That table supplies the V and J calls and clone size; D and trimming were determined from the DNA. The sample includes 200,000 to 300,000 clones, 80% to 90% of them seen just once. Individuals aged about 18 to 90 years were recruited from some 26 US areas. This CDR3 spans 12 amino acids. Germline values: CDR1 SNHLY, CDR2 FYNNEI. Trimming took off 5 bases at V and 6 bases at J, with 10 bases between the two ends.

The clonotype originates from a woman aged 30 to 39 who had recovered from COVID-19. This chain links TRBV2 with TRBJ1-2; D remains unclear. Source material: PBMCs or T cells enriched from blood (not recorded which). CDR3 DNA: TGTGCCAGCAGTACGCCCCCGGATGGCTACACCTTC. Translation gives CASSTPPDGYTF. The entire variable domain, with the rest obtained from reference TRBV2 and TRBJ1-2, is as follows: EPEVTQTPSHQVTQMGQEVILRCVPISNHLYFYWYRQILGQKVEFLVSFYNNEISEKSEIFDDQFSVERPDGSNFTLKIRSTKLEDSAMYFCASSTPPDGYTFGSGTRLTVV.